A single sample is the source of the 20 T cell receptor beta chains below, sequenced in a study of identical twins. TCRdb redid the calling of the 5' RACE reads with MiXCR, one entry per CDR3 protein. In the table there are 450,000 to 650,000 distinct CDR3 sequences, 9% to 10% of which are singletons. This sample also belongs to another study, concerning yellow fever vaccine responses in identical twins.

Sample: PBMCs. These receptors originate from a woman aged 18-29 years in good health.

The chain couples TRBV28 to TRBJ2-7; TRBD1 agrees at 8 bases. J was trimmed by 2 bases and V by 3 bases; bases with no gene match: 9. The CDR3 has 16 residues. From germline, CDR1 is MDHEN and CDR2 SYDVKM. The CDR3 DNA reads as TGTGCCAGCAGTTTCACAGGACAGGGCTCCCCCTACGAGCAGTACTTC. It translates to CASSFTGQGSPYEQYF. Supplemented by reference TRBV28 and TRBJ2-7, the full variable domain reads DVKVTQSSRYLVKRTGEKVFLECVQDMDHENMFWYRQDPGLGLRLIYFSYDVKMKEKGDIPEGYSVSREKKERFSLILESASTNQTSMYLCASSFTGQGSPYEQYFGPGTRLTVT.

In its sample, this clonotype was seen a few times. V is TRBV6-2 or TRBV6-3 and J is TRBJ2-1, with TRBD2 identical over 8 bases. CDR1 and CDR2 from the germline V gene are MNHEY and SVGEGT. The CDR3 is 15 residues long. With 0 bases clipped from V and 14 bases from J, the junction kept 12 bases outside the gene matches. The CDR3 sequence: CASSYSGGGSYSEFF. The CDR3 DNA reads TGTGCCAGCAGTTACTCTGGCGGGGGGTCCTACTCGGAGTTCTTC.

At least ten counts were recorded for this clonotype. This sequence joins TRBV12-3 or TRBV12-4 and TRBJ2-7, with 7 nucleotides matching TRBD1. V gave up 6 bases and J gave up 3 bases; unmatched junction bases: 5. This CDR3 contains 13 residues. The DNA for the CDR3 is TGTGCCAGCAGATCCACAGGGGTCTACGAGCAGTACTTC. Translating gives CASRSTGVYEQYF.

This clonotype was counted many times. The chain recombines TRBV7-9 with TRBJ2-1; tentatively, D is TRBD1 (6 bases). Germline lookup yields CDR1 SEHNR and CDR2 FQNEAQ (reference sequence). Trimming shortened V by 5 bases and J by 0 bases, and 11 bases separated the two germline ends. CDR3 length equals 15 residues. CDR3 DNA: TGTGCCAGCAGCGCGACAGGAAGCTCCTACAATGAGCAGTTCTTC. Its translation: CASSATGSSYNEQFF.

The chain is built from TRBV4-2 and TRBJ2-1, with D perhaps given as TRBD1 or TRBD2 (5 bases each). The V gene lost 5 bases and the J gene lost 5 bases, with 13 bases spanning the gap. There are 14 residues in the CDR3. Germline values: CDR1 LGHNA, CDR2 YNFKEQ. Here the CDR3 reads CASSEGETHNEQFF. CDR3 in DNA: TGTGCCAGCAGCGAAGGGGAGACTCACAATGAGCAGTTCTTC.

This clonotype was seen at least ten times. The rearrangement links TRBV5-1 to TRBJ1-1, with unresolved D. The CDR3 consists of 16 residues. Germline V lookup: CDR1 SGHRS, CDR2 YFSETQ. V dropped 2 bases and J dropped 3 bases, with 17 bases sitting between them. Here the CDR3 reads CASSFFRMGSHTEAFF. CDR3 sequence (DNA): TGCGCCAGCAGCTTTTTTCGGATGGGAAGTCACACTGAAGCTTTCTTT.

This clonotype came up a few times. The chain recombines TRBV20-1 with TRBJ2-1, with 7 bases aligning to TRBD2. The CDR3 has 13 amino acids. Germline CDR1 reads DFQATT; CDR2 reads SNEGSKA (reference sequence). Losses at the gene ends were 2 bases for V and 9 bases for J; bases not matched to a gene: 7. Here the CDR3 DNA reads TGCAGTGCTAGAACCCTACTAGCGTTTGAGCAGTTCTTC. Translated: CSARTLLAFEQFF.

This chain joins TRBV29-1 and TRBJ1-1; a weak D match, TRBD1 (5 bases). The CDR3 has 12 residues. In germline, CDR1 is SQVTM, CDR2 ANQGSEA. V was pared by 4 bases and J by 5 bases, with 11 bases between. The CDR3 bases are TGCAGCGTTGGGGACGGTGGGACTGAAGCTTTCTTT. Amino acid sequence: CSVGDGGTEAFF.

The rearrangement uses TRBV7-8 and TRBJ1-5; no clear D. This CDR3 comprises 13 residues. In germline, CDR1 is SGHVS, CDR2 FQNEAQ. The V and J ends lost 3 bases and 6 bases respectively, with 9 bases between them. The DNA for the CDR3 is TGTGCCAGCAGCTTTCAACCAACTCAGCCCCAGCATTTT. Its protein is CASSFQPTQPQHF.

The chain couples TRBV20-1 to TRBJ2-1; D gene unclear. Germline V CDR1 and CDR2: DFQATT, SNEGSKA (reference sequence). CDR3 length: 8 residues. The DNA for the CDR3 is TGCAGCTTCAATGAGCAGTTCTTC. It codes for CSFNEQFF.

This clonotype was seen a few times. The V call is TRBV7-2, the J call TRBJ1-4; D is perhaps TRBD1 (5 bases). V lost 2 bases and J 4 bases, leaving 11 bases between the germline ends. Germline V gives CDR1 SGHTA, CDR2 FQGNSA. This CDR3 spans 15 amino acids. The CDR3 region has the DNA TGTGCCAGCAGCTTATACAGGTCTTATAATGAAAAACTGTTTTTT. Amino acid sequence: CASSLYRSYNEKLFF. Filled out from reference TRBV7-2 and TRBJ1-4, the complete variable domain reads GAGVSQSPSNKVTEKGKDVELRCDPISGHTALYWYRQSLGQGLEFLIYFQGNSAPDKSGLPSDRFSAERTGGSVSTLTIQRTQQEDSAVYLCASSLYRSYNEKLFFGSGTQLSVL.

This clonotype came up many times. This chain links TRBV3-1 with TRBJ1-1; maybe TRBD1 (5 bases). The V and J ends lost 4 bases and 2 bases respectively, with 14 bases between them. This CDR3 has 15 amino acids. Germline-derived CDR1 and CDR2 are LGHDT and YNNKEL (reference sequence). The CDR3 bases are TGTGCCAGCAGCCTGTCCGGGACGCAAAACACTGAAGCTTTCTTT. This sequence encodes CASSLSGTQNTEAFF.

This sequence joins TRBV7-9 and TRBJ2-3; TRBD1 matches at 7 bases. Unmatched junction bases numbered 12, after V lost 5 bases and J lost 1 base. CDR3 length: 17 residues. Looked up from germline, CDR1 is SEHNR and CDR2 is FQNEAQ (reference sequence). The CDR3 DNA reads TGTGCCAGCAGCGTCCAACGCCGGGGACAGCGCACAGATACGCAGTATTTT. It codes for CASSVQRRGQRTDTQYF.

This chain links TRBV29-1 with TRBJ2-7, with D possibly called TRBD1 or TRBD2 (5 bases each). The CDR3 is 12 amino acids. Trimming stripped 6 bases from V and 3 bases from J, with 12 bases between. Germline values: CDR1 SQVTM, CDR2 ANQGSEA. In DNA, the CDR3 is TGCAGCGTGGGGGACGGAAACTACGAGCAGTACTTC. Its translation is CSVGDGNYEQYF.

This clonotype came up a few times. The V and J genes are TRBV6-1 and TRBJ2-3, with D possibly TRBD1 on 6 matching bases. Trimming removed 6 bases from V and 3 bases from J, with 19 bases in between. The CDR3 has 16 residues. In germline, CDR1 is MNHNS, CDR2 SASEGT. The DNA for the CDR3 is TGTGCCAGCAGCCGCGCCAGGGGAATATCGACAGATACGCAGTATTTT. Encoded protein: CASSRARGISTDTQYF.

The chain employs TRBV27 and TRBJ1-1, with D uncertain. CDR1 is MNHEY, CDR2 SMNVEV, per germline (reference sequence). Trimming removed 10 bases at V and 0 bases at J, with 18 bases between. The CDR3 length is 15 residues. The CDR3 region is CATARVPGVNTEAFF. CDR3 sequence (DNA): TGTGCCACCGCTAGGGTTCCTGGCGTGAACACTGAAGCTTTCTTT.

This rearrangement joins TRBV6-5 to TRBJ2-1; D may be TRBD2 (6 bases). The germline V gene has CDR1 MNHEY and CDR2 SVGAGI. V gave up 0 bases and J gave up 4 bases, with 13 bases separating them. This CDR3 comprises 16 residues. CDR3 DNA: TGTGCCAGCAGTTACTCGGGGGGTGCCCTTTACAATGAGCAGTTCTTC. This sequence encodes CASSYSGGALYNEQFF.

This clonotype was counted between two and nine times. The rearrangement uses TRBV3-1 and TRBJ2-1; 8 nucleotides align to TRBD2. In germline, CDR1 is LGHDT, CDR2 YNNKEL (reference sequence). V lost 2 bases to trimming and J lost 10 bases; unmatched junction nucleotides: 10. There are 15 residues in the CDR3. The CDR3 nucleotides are TGTGCCAGCAGCCAATCCGGGAGGGTAGGACGGGAGCAGTTCTTC. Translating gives CASSQSGRVGREQFF.

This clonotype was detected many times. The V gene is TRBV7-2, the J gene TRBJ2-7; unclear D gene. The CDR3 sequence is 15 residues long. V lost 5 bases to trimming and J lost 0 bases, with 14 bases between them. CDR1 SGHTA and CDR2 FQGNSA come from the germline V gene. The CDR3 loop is CASSRGTLSSYEQYF. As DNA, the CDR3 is TGTGCCAGCAGCCGAGGAACACTGAGCTCCTACGAGCAGTACTTC.

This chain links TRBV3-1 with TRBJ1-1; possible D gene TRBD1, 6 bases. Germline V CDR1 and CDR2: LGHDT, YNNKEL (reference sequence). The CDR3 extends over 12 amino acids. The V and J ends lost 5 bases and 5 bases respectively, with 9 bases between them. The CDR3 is CASSKQGTEAFF. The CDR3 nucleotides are TGTGCCAGCAGCAAACAGGGAACTGAAGCTTTCTTT.